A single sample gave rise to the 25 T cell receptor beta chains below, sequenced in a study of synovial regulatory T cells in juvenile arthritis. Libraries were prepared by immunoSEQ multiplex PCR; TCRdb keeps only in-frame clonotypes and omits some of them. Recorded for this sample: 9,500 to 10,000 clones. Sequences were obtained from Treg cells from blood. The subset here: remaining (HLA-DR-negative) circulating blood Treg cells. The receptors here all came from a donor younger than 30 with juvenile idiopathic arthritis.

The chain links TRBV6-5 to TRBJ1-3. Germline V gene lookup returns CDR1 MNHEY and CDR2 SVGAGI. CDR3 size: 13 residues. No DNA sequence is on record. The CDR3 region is CASSSDVGNTIYF.

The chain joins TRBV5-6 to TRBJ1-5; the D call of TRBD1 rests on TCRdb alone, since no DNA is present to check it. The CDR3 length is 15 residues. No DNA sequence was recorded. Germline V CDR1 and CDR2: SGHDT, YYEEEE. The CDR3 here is CASSPWGQFNQPQHF.

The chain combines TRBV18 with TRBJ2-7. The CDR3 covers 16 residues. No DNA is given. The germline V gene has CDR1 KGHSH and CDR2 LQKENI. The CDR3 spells CASSPPSQNSSYEQYF.

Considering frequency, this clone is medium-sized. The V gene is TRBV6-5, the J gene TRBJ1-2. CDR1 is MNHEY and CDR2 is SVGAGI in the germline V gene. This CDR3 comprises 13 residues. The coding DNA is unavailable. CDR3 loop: CASTTGVWDGYTF.

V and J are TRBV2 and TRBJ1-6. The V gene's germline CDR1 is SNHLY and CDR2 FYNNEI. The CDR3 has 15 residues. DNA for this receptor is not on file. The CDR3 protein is CASSEEVSANSPLHF.

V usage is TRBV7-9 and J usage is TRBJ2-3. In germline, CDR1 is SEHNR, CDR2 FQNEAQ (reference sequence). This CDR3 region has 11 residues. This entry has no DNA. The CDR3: CASGWADTQYF.

The CDR3 loop reads CASSIQGYGYTF. The V and J genes are TRBV19 and TRBJ1-2; TCRdb returns TRBD1, unconfirmable since there is no DNA. This CDR3 contains 12 residues. Only the protein is available. Per germline, CDR1 LNHDA and CDR2 SQIVND (reference sequence).

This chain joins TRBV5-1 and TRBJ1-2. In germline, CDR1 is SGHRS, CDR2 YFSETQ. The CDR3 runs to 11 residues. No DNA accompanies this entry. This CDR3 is CASSPGYGYTF.

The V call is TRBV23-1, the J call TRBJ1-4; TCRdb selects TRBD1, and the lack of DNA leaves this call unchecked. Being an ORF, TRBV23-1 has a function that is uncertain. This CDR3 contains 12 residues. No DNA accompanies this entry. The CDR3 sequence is CVRKTGGEKLFF.

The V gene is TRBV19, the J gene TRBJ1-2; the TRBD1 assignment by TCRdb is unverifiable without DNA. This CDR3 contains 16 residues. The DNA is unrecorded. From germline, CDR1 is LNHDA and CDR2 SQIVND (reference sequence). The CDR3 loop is CATHTPNTAGNYGYTF.

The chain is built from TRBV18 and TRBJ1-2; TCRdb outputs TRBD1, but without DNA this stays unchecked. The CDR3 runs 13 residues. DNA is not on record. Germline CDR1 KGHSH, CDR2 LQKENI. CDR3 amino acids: CASSPGQGRSYTF.

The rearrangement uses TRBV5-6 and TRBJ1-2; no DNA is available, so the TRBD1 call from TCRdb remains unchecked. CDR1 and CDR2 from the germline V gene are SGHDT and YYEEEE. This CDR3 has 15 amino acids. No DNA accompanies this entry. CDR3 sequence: CASSPLPAGNYGYTF. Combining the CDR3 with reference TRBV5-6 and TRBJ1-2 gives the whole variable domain DAGVTQSPTHLIKTRGQQVTLRCSPKSGHDTVSWYQQALGQGPQFIFQYYEEEERQRGNFPDRFSGHQFPNYSSELNVNALLLGDSALYLCASSPLPAGNYGYTFGSGTRLTVV.

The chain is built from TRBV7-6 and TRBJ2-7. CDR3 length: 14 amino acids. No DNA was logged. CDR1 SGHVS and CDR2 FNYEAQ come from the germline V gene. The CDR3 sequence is CASSYRDLVYEQYF.

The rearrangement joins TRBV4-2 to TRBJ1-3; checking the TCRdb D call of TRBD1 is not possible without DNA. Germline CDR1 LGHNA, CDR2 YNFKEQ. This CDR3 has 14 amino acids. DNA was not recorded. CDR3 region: CASSQGGEANTIYF.

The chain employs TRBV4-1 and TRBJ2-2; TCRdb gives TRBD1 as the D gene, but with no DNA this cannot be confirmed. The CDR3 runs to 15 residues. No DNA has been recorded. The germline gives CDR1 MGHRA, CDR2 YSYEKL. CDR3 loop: CASSQDRQGTGELFF.

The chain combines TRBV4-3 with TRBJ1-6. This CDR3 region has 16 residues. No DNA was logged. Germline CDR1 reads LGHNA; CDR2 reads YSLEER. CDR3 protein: CASSQVQSSYNSPLHF.

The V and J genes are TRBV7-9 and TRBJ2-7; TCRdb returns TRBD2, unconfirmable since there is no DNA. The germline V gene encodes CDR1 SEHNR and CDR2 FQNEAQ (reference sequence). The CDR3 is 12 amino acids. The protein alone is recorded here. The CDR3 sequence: CASSLSSYEQYF.

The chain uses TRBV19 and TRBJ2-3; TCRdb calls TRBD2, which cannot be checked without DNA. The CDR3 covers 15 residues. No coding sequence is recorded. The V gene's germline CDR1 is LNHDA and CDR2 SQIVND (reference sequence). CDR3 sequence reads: CASRGTPYNTDTQYF.

The CDR3 sequence is CAWSPLRQGDTGELFF. The V gene is TRBV30, the J gene TRBJ2-2; checking the TCRdb D call of TRBD1 is not possible without DNA. Germline V gives CDR1 GTSNPN, CDR2 SVGIG (reference sequence). The CDR3 loop spans 16 amino acids. Only the protein is on record.

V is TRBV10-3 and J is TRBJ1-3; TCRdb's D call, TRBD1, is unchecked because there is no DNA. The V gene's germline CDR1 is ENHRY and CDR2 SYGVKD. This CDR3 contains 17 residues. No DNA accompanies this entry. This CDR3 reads CAIRSPGQGSSGNTIYF.

CDR3 sequence reads: CASSQAAGQGPTNEKLFF. The chain joins TRBV4-3 to TRBJ1-4; TCRdb's D call, TRBD1, is unchecked because there is no DNA. The CDR3 has 18 residues. No DNA sequence was recorded. Germline lookup yields CDR1 LGHNA and CDR2 YSLEER.

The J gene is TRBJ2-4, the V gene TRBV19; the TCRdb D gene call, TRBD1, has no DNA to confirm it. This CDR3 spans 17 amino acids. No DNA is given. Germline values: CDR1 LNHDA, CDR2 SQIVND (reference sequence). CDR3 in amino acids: CASSRTRTLLAKNIQYF.

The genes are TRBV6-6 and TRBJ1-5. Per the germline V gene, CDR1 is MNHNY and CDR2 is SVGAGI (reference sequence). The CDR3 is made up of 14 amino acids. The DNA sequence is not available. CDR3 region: CASSSAPVDQPQHF.

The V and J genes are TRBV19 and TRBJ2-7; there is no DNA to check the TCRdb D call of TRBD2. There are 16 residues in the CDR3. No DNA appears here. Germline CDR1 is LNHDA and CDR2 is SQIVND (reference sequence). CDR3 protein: CASSKGSSGGLYEQYF.

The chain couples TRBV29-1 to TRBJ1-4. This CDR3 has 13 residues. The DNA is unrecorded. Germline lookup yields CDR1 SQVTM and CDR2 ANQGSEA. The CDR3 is CSVRPGLNEKLFF.